The 23 T cell receptor beta chains reported below all come from one sample, sequenced in a study of beta chain features in type 1 diabetes. For these TCRs, the target antigens are not known. Isolated RNA was reverse transcribed in full, so expressed TCRB transcripts were sequenced. Clones were sequenced by immunoSEQ multiplex PCR, and TCRdb holds only the in-frame ones, with some missing. The sample has about 41,000 clones, 66% seen once. Study-wide results and limits: Type 1 diabetes patients had TCRB CDR3s that were shorter (moderately but significantly so) in all four CD4+ subsets.

Source material: Tregs from blood. Every receptor here comes from a young man with type 1 diabetes. Some clones in this sample may be carry-over from other donors' samples.

The chain employs TRBV27 and TRBJ2-7; D possibly corresponds to TRBD1 (6 bases). The length of the CDR3 is 16 residues. CDR1 is MNHEY and CDR2 is SMNVEV in the germline V gene (reference sequence). V was cut by 5 bases and J by 4 bases, with 21 bases left in between. The CDR3 DNA is TGTGCCAGCAGTATAAATCCGGGACACGGATTTTACGAGCAGTACTTC. This gives the protein CASSINPGHGFYEQYF.

This sequence joins TRBV14 and TRBJ1-5; D is ambiguous. CDR3 length equals 13 residues. Germline V gene sequence: CDR1 SGHDN, CDR2 FVKESK. V lost 1 base to trimming and J lost 5 bases, with 6 bases between them. The CDR3 protein is CASSQGRDQPQHF. In DNA, the CDR3 is TGTGCCAGCAGCCAAGGGAGGGATCAGCCCCAGCATTTT.

The rearrangement uses TRBV19 and TRBJ2-7, with 9 nucleotides matching TRBD1. The trim removed 5 bases at V and 4 bases at J, leaving 15 bases unmatched. This CDR3 is built from 17 residues. Germline loops: CDR1 LNHDA, CDR2 SQIVND (reference sequence). The CDR3 nucleotides read TGTGCCAGTAGTCCCGGGACAGGGAGCCGTCGACTGTACGAGCAGTACTTC. Protein: CASSPGTGSRRLYEQYF. The full variable domain, rest sourced from reference TRBV19 and TRBJ2-7, is DGGITQSPKYLFRKEGQNVTLSCEQNLNHDAMYWYRQDPGQGLRLIYYSQIVNDFQKGDIAEGYSVSREKKESFPLTVTSAQKNPTAFYLCASSPGTGSRRLYEQYFGPGTRLTVT.

The V call is TRBV10-3, the J call TRBJ2-1; maybe TRBD2 (5 bases). Between the trimmed V and J ends, which lost 11 bases and 0 bases, there was a span of 14 bases. CDR3 length equals 14 residues. The germline CDR1 and CDR2 sequences are ENHRY and SYGVKD. CDR3 sequence reads: CAAAPGSSYNEQFF. CDR3 DNA: TGTGCCGCCGCCCCGGGAAGCTCCTACAATGAGCAGTTCTTC.

The table lists this clone with a few counts. The chain joins TRBV5-1 to TRBJ1-4, with 7 bases identical to TRBD1. CDR3 size: 14 residues. Germline V gene lookup returns CDR1 SGHRS and CDR2 YFSETQ. The J segment lost 4 bases and the V segment lost 2 bases, leaving 2 bases of the junction unmatched. The CDR3: CASSFRDSNEKLFF. In nucleotides, the CDR3 is TGCGCCAGCAGCTTCCGGGACAGTAATGAAAAACTGTTTTTT.

The chain uses TRBV6-5 and TRBJ2-2; D perhaps matches TRBD1 (6 bases). The ends were cut back, 0 bases at V and 3 bases at J, with 11 bases in the middle. This CDR3 is 16 amino acids long. The germline V gene encodes CDR1 MNHEY and CDR2 SVGAGI. Here the CDR3 DNA reads TGTGCCAGCAGTTACTCGGCAGGGGTGCACACCGGGGAGCTGTTTTTT. Protein: CASSYSAGVHTGELFF.

The chain uses TRBV2 and TRBJ2-3; 10 nucleotides line up with TRBD2. The CDR3 totals 14 residues. J lost 4 bases, V lost 2 bases, and 0 bases had no gene match. CDR1 and CDR2 from the germline V gene are SNHLY and FYNNEI. This CDR3 reads CASSESGGADTQYF. The CDR3 nucleotides are TGTGCCAGCAGTGAAAGCGGGGGGGCAGATACGCAGTATTTT.

V usage is TRBV5-1 and J usage is TRBJ2-7; D is possibly TRBD2 (6 bases). There are 16 residues in the CDR3. Trimming pared 0 bases from V and 6 bases from J, leaving 19 bases between. The V gene's germline CDR1 is SGHRS and CDR2 YFSETQ. CDR3 amino acids: CASSLGAAGIFSEQYF. In nucleotides, the CDR3 is TGCGCCAGCAGCTTGGGAGCGGCGGGGATCTTCTCCGAGCAGTACTTC.

The chain is built from TRBV6-6 and TRBJ2-7; 9 nucleotides agree with TRBD1. The CDR3 loop spans 16 amino acids. V trimming: 5 bases; J trimming: 0 bases; junction bases outside the gene matches: 8. Looked up from germline, CDR1 is MNHNY and CDR2 is SVGAGI (reference sequence). The CDR3 DNA reads TGTGCCAGCAGTGGAAGGACGGGACAGGGCTCCTACGAGCAGTACTTC. Translating it yields CASSGRTGQGSYEQYF.

V usage is TRBV5-1 and J usage is TRBJ2-3, with 8 bases lining up with TRBD2. V shed 4 bases, J shed 6 bases, and the junction held 10 bases outside the gene matches. The germline V gene has CDR1 SGHRS and CDR2 YFSETQ. This CDR3 spans 15 amino acids. This chain's CDR3 is CASSATGTSLDTQYF. The CDR3 DNA is TGCGCCAGCAGCGCCACCGGGACTAGTCTGGATACGCAGTATTTT.

The gene calls are TRBV5-4 and TRBJ2-1, with D perhaps TRBD1 (6 bases). Trimming cost V 0 bases and J 7 bases, with 8 bases left between them. Germline lookup yields CDR1 SGHNT and CDR2 YYREEE (reference sequence). The CDR3 is 13 residues long. The CDR3 spells CASSLERGNEQFF. CDR3 bases: TGTGCCAGCAGCTTGGAAAGGGGGAATGAGCAGTTCTTC.

V usage is TRBV15 and J usage is TRBJ2-1; 8 nucleotides line up with TRBD1. This CDR3 is built from 14 residues. V lost 5 bases and J lost 9; bases outside the gene matches: 9. Germline loops: CDR1 LNHNV, CDR2 YYDKDF (reference sequence). CDR3 in DNA: TGTGCCACCAGCGCCCAATTACAGGGGGTTGAGCAGTTCTTC. Protein: CATSAQLQGVEQFF.

This clone has only one observation. V gene TRBV7-9 combines with J gene TRBJ1-2; 9 nucleotides align to TRBD1. The CDR3 spans 14 residues. Looked up from germline, CDR1 is SEHNR and CDR2 is FQNEAQ (reference sequence). V lost 5 bases to trimming and J lost 8 bases; unmatched junction nucleotides: 9. The CDR3 loop is CASSTDRGRGGYTF. In DNA, the CDR3 is TGTGCCAGCAGCACGGACAGGGGAAGAGGGGGCTACACCTTC.

The V and J genes are TRBV4-2 and TRBJ2-6; tentative D call: TRBD1 (7 bases). V shed 4 bases and J shed 0 bases, with 16 bases lying between them. This CDR3 has 18 residues. Germline V gene lookup returns CDR1 LGHNA and CDR2 YNFKEQ. The CDR3 nucleotides are TGTGCCAGCAGCCTCCAGGCAGGGGGACTCTCTGGGGCCAACGTCCTGACTTTC. Translating it yields CASSLQAGGLSGANVLTF.

The chain combines TRBV4-1 with TRBJ2-2; 8 positions match TRBD1. The length of the CDR3 is 17 residues. The J segment lost 1 base and the V segment lost 4 bases, leaving 8 bases of the junction unmatched. The germline V gene encodes CDR1 MGHRA and CDR2 YSYEKL. The chain's CDR3 is CASSPFGTGRNTGELFF. The CDR3 nucleotides are TGCGCCAGCAGCCCGTTCGGGACAGGCCGGAACACCGGGGAGCTGTTTTTT.

The rearrangement uses TRBV10-3 and TRBJ2-1; 7 nucleotides match TRBD1. Unmatched junction bases numbered 18, after V lost 0 bases and J lost 10 bases. CDR1 ENHRY and CDR2 SYGVKD come from the germline V gene. The length of the CDR3 is 18 residues. The CDR3 nucleotides read TGTGCCATCAGTGAGTCGACAGGGACCAACACGGATAACCTCGAGCAGTTCTTC. This translates into CAISESTGTNTDNLEQFF.

The CDR3 spells CASSLGSGGLHEQYF. CDR3 nucleotide sequence: TGTGCCAGCAGCTTAGGTAGCGGGGGGCTCCACGAGCAGTACTTC. This sequence joins TRBV7-2 and TRBJ2-7; TRBD2 agrees at 10 bases. Looked up from germline, CDR1 is SGHTA and CDR2 is FQGNSA. J was trimmed by 5 bases and V by 1 base; bases with no gene match: 5. CDR3 size: 15 residues. The full variable domain, rest sourced from reference TRBV7-2 and TRBJ2-7, is GAGVSQSPSNKVTEKGKDVELRCDPISGHTALYWYRQSLGQGLEFLIYFQGNSAPDKSGLPSDRFSAERTGGSVSTLTIQRTQQEDSAVYLCASSLGSGGLHEQYFGPGTRLTVT.

The J gene is TRBJ2-3, the V gene TRBV7-2, with 10 bases matching TRBD2. Germline V gene data show CDR1 as SGHTA and CDR2 as FQGNSA. Trimming removed 1 base from V and 3 bases from J; junction bases left unmatched: 7. The CDR3 spans 17 residues. CDR3 coding DNA: TGTGCCAGCAGCTTAGTGCAGCGGGGGGGCCTAACAGATACGCAGTATTTT. Its protein is CASSLVQRGGLTDTQYF.

The V gene is TRBV7-2, the J gene TRBJ2-3, with 8 nucleotides matching TRBD2. V trimming: 2 bases; J trimming: 4 bases; junction bases outside the gene matches: 8. CDR1 and CDR2 (germline): SGHTA, FQGNSA. The CDR3 length is 16 residues. The CDR3: CASSLQGGGFADTQYF. The CDR3 bases are TGTGCCAGCAGCTTACAGGGCGGGGGGTTCGCAGATACGCAGTATTTT. Using reference TRBV7-2 and TRBJ2-3 for the parts outside the CDR3, the full variable domain is GAGVSQSPSNKVTEKGKDVELRCDPISGHTALYWYRQSLGQGLEFLIYFQGNSAPDKSGLPSDRFSAERTGGSVSTLTIQRTQQEDSAVYLCASSLQGGGFADTQYFGPGTRLTVL.

The chain couples TRBV10-3 to TRBJ2-1; maybe TRBD2 (5 bases). CDR1 ENHRY and CDR2 SYGVKD come from the germline V gene. Trimming stripped 0 bases from V and 5 bases from J, with 8 bases between. The CDR3 has 14 amino acids. CDR3 sequence reads: CAISESRADNEQFF. Written as DNA, the CDR3 is TGTGCCATCAGTGAGTCGAGGGCCGACAATGAGCAGTTCTTC.

The chain links TRBV19 to TRBJ2-5; 9 bases fit TRBD1. Germline CDR1 reads LNHDA; CDR2 reads SQIVND (reference sequence). The CDR3 extends over 15 amino acids. Trimming cost V 6 bases and J 7 bases; bases outside gene matches: 12. The CDR3 loop reads CASSLHTGGAATQYF. The CDR3, as DNA: TGTGCCAGTAGCCTGCACACAGGGGGCGCCGCGACCCAGTACTTC.

Only a few counts were recorded for this clone. The chain recombines TRBV7-9 with TRBJ2-1; 9 bases are shared with TRBD1. The germline V gene encodes CDR1 SEHNR and CDR2 FQNEAQ (reference sequence). J was trimmed by 8 bases and V by 5 bases; bases with no gene match: 10. The CDR3 is made up of 15 amino acids. The DNA of the CDR3 is TGTGCCAGCAGCAATTCCGGGACAGGGAGGCATGAGCAGTTCTTC. Translated: CASSNSGTGRHEQFF. Full variable domain (outside the CDR3, taken from reference TRBV7-9 and TRBJ2-1): DTGVSQNPRHKITKRGQNVTFRCDPISEHNRLYWYRQTLGQGPEFLTYFQNEAQLEKSRLLSDRFSAERPKGSFSTLEIQRTEQGDSAMYLCASSNSGTGRHEQFFGPGTRLTVL.

The rearrangement joins TRBV12-5 to TRBJ2-5; tentative D call: TRBD1 (6 bases). The CDR3 length is 17 residues. In germline, CDR1 is LGHNT, CDR2 FRNRAP. V was pared by 6 bases and J by 2 bases, with 22 bases between. CDR3 protein: CASGNRDTRTVQETQYF. In nucleotides, the CDR3 is TGTGCTAGTGGAAACCGGGACACCAGGACGGTACAAGAGACCCAGTACTTC.